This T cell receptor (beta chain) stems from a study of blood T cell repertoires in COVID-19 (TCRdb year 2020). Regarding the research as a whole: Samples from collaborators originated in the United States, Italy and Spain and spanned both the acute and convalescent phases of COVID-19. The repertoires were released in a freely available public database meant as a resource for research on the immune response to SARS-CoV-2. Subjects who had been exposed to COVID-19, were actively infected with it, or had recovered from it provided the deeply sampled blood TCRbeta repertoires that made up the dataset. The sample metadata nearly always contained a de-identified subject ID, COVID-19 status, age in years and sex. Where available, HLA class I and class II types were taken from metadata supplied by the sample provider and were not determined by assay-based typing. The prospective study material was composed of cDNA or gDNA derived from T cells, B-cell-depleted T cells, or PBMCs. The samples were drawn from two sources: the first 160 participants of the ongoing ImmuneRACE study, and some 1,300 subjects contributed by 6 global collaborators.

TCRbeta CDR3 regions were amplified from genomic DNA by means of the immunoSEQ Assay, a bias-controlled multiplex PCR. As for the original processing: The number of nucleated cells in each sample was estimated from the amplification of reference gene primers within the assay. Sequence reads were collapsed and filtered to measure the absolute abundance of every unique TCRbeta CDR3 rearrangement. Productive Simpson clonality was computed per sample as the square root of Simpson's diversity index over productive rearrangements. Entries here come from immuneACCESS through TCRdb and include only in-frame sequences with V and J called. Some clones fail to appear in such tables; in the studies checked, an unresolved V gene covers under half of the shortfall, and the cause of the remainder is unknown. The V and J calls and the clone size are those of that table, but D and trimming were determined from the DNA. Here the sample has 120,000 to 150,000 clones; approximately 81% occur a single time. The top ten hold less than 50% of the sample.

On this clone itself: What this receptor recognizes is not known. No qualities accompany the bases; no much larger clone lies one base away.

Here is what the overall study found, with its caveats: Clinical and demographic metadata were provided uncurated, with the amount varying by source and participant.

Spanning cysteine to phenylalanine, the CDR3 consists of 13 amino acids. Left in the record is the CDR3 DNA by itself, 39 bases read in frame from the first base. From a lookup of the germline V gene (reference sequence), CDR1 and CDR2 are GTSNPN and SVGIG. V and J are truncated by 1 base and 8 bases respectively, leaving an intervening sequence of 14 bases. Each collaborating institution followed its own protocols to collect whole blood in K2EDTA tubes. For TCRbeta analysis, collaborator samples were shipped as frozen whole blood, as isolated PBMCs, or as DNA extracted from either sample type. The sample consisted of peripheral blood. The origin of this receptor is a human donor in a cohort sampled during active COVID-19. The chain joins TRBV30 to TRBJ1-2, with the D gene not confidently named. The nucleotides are TGTGCCTGGAGTGGGGCCCCCCAATCGGGCTACACCTTC. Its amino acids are CAWSGAPQSGYTF.